One and the same sample provided the 24 T cell receptor beta chains below, sequenced in a study of neoadjuvant nivolumab and ipilimumab in lung cancer. The data were produced by immunoSEQ multiplex PCR, yet TCRdb's version contains in-frame clones alone and is incomplete. Altogether about 17,000 clones are present, less than 85% being singletons, with the ten largest covering 8%. Source: tumor tissue, taken after neoadjuvant nivolumab, alone or with ipilimumab, at or shortly before surgery. These receptors were taken from an adult with non-small cell lung cancer.

This clone was detected a few times. The gene calls are TRBV6-1 and TRBJ1-2; 7 bases are shared with TRBD1. Germline values: CDR1 MNHNS, CDR2 SASEGT. The CDR3 covers 13 residues. V gave up 4 bases and J gave up 5 bases; unmatched junction bases: 4. CDR3: CASSVDREYGYTF. The CDR3 nucleotides are TGTGCCAGCAGTGTCGACAGGGAGTATGGCTACACCTTC.

The gene calls are TRBV7-2 and TRBJ2-1, with 8 positions matching TRBD2. Losses at the gene ends were 1 base for V and 5 bases for J; bases not matched to a gene: 7. The CDR3 is made up of 16 amino acids. Per germline, CDR1 SGHTA and CDR2 FQGNSA. Here the CDR3 reads CASSLGTGGYNNEQFF. The CDR3 coding sequence is TGTGCCAGCAGCTTAGGGACGGGGGGGTATAACAATGAGCAGTTCTTC.

The chain combines TRBV11-1 with TRBJ2-5; 7 bases are shared with TRBD2. Germline CDR1 is SGHAT and CDR2 is FQDESV (reference sequence). CDR3 length: 13 residues. V lost 9 bases to trimming and J lost 2 bases; unmatched junction nucleotides: 6. The CDR3 DNA follows: TGTGCCAGTTGCCGGCGGGAGCAAGAGACCCAGTACTTC. It translates to CASCRREQETQYF.

The chain joins TRBV6-5 to TRBJ1-2; maybe TRBD1 (5 bases). Germline lookup yields CDR1 MNHEY and CDR2 SVGAGI. V dropped 4 bases and J dropped 4 bases, with 16 bases sitting between them. This CDR3 has 15 amino acids. Here the CDR3 reads CASSSDGTGGYGYTF. Here the CDR3 DNA reads TGTGCCAGCAGTTCGGATGGCACTGGGGGCTATGGCTACACCTTC.

The V call is TRBV30, the J call TRBJ2-3; 7 bases fit TRBD1. There are 15 residues in the CDR3. The V gene end was trimmed by 3 bases and the J gene end by 4 bases; junction bases not matched to a gene: 10. Looked up from germline, CDR1 is GTSNPN and CDR2 is SVGIG (reference sequence). The CDR3 DNA follows: TGTGCCTGGAGCCTGAAGGGGGCTCGGGCAGATACGCAGTATTTT. This gives the protein CAWSLKGARADTQYF.

The CDR3, as DNA: TGTGCCAGCACCCAGACAGGGGTCATAACCTACGAGCAGTACTTC. The encoded protein is CASTQTGVITYEQYF. The chain carries TRBV5-6 and TRBJ2-7, with 8 bases aligning to TRBD1. This CDR3 spans 15 amino acids. V lost 6 bases and J lost 2; bases outside the gene matches: 10. Germline V gives CDR1 SGHDT, CDR2 YYEEEE.

This chain uses TRBV5-1 with TRBJ1-4; 7 bases are a match to TRBD1. V shed 5 bases and J 8 bases; nucleotides not matched to a gene: 9. CDR3 size: 14 residues. CDR1 is SGHRS and CDR2 is YFSETQ in the germline V gene. The CDR3 loop reads CASSFDRVDEKLFF. The CDR3 DNA follows: TGCGCCAGCAGTTTCGACAGGGTGGACGAAAAACTGTTTTTT.

This clone has more than one count but fewer than ten. Its ends do not fully match the called genes, so a read error is possible. The chain has TRBV6-1 and TRBJ2-7; D may be TRBD1 or TRBD2 (7 bases each). Per germline, CDR1 MNHNS and CDR2 SASEGT. The CDR3 is 14 amino acids. For the CDR3, the DNA is TGTGCCAGCAGTAAAGCGGGACAGTCCAACGAGCAGTACTTC. Translating gives CASSKAGQSNEQYF.

The genes are TRBV6-1 and TRBJ2-7; D is uncertain. Germline-derived CDR1 and CDR2 are MNHNS and SASEGT. This CDR3 contains 13 residues. V gave up 3 bases and J gave up 0 bases, with 6 bases separating them. This chain's CDR3 is CASSEEISYEQYF. The CDR3 bases are TGTGCCAGCAGTGAGGAGATCTCCTACGAGCAGTACTTC.

This clone was seen just once. The V and J genes are TRBV2 and TRBJ1-3, with TRBD1 as a possible D gene (5 bases). The CDR3 totals 14 residues. Per germline, CDR1 SNHLY and CDR2 FYNNEI. The V and J ends lost 7 bases and 4 bases respectively, with 14 bases between them. CDR3 sequence: CASTQEGVGNTIYF. The CDR3 DNA follows: TGTGCCAGCACCCAGGAAGGGGTAGGAAACACCATATATTTT.

V usage is TRBV14 and J usage is TRBJ1-2; D possibly corresponds to TRBD1 (5 bases). Between the trimmed V and J ends, which lost 7 bases and 7 bases, there was a span of 19 bases. The CDR3 loop spans 14 amino acids. Germline V gene data show CDR1 as SGHDN and CDR2 as FVKESK. In DNA, the CDR3 is TGTGCCAGCAAACCTACAGGCCTCGGGGGTGGCTACACCTTC. Amino acid sequence: CASKPTGLGGGYTF.

This rearrangement joins TRBV7-2 to TRBJ1-1; weak D call: TRBD1 (5 bases). In germline, CDR1 is SGHTA, CDR2 FQGNSA. V was cut by 2 bases and J by 0 bases, with 10 bases left in between. The CDR3 contains 15 residues. CDR3 sequence: CASSLYPGMNTEAFF. DNA for the CDR3: TGTGCCAGCAGCTTATATCCAGGGATGAACACTGAAGCTTTCTTT. Complete variable domain (other parts from reference TRBV7-2 and TRBJ1-1): GAGVSQSPSNKVTEKGKDVELRCDPISGHTALYWYRQSLGQGLEFLIYFQGNSAPDKSGLPSDRFSAERTGGSVSTLTIQRTQQEDSAVYLCASSLYPGMNTEAFFGQGTRLTVV.

This rearrangement joins TRBV11-1 to TRBJ2-1; tentatively, D is TRBD1 (6 bases). Per germline, CDR1 SGHAT and CDR2 FQDESV (reference sequence). V lost 1 base and J lost 5, with 12 bases in between. The CDR3 spans 15 residues. The CDR3 spells CASSLVGGYNNEQFF. CDR3 DNA sequence: TGTGCCAGCAGCTTAGTTGGGGGCTACAACAATGAGCAGTTCTTC.

V gene TRBV9 combines with J gene TRBJ1-5; unclear D gene. The CDR3 is 14 amino acids. The V and J ends lost 3 bases and 3 bases respectively, with 10 bases between them. Germline V gene sequence: CDR1 SGDLS, CDR2 YYNGEE. CDR3 DNA sequence: TGTGCCAGCAGCGCGGGCCCCCCCAATCAGCCCCAGCATTTT. Its translation is CASSAGPPNQPQHF.

The J gene is TRBJ2-7, the V gene TRBV6-5, with 8 bases identical to TRBD1. The CDR3 length is 14 residues. With 3 bases clipped from V and 5 bases from J, the junction kept 6 bases outside the gene matches. CDR1 and CDR2 (germline): MNHEY, SVGAGI. CDR3: CASSYFGQGHEQYF. The CDR3 DNA sequence: TGTGCCAGCAGTTATTTCGGACAGGGACACGAGCAGTACTTC.

The rearrangement links TRBV27 to TRBJ1-2, with 8 bases fitting TRBD1. The CDR3 sequence is 16 residues long. J gave up 1 base and V 6 bases, and 10 bases lay outside the gene matches. Germline CDR1 and CDR2: MNHEY and SMNVEV (reference sequence). The DNA for the CDR3 is TGTGCCAGCAGCTTAGTAGGGACAGGAATTAACTATGGCTACACCTTC. Its translation is CASSLVGTGINYGYTF.

This clone occurred once. The chain carries TRBV7-3 and TRBJ2-5, with TRBD2 matching 10 bases. Per germline, CDR1 SGHTA and CDR2 FQGTGA. This CDR3 has 15 amino acids. V shed 5 bases, J shed 2 bases, and the junction held 5 bases outside the gene matches. The CDR3 here is CASSPAGGRQETQYF. The CDR3 DNA is TGTGCCAGCAGCCCAGCGGGGGGGCGTCAAGAGACCCAGTACTTC. Variable domain in full (rest from reference TRBV7-3 and TRBJ2-5): GAGVSQTPSNKVTEKGKYVELRCDPISGHTALYWYRQSLGQGPEFLIYFQGTGAADDSGLPNDRFFAVRPEGSVSTLKIQRTERGDSAVYLCASSPAGGRQETQYFGPGTRLLVL.

This chain connects TRBV18 to TRBJ1-2; TRBD1 agrees at 12 bases. This CDR3 is 16 amino acids long. Trimming cost V 3 bases and J 0 bases; bases outside gene matches: 2. The germline V gene has CDR1 KGHSH and CDR2 LQKENI. CDR3 amino acids: CASSPGTGGSNYGYTF. The CDR3 nucleotides are TGTGCCAGCTCACCCGGGACAGGGGGCTCTAACTATGGCTACACCTTC.

V gene TRBV7-2 combines with J gene TRBJ2-3; no firm D call. V lost 5 bases and J 0 bases, leaving 12 bases between the germline ends. The CDR3 length is 15 residues. From germline, CDR1 is SGHTA and CDR2 FQGNSA. CDR3 sequence (DNA): TGTGCCAGCAGCGCAAGACCGTCTAGCACAGATACGCAGTATTTT. This codes for CASSARPSSTDTQYF.

The chain recombines TRBV18 with TRBJ1-5; the D is unclear. This CDR3 is built from 14 residues. Trimming took 2 bases from V and 4 from J, leaving 9 bases between them. CDR1 and CDR2 (germline): KGHSH, LQKENI. The CDR3 DNA is TGTGCCAGCTCACCAGGTAGCCAGAATCAGCCCCAGCATTTT. This codes for CASSPGSQNQPQHF.

This clone was found a few times. The J gene is TRBJ2-5, the V gene TRBV7-2, with 8 bases lining up with TRBD2. Germline values: CDR1 SGHTA, CDR2 FQGNSA. The V segment lost 1 base and the J segment 3 bases; nucleotides outside the gene matches: 4. CDR3 length: 15 amino acids. CDR3 in amino acids: CASSLGRGAEETQYF. DNA for the CDR3: TGTGCCAGCAGCTTAGGGCGGGGGGCGGAAGAGACCCAGTACTTC.

V and J are TRBV5-4 and TRBJ1-6; 7 bases match TRBD1. Germline lookup yields CDR1 SGHNT and CDR2 YYREEE (reference sequence). CDR3 length: 14 residues. The trim removed 0 bases at V and 11 bases at J, leaving 5 bases unmatched. CDR3 bases: TGTGCCAGCAGCTTGGCACAGGGGCAGACACCCCTCCACTTT. It yields the protein CASSLAQGQTPLHF.

The gene calls are TRBV18 and TRBJ1-1; D unresolved. This CDR3 has 15 residues. Germline lookup yields CDR1 KGHSH and CDR2 LQKENI. The germline V and J ends were trimmed by 0 bases and 4 bases, with 12 bases remaining between them. The CDR3 loop reads CASSPPVQRSTEAFF. CDR3 sequence (DNA): TGTGCCAGCTCACCACCGGTCCAGAGGAGCACTGAAGCTTTCTTT.

V is TRBV7-8 and J is TRBJ2-7; 8 bases map to TRBD1. The CDR3 spans 14 residues. The V and J ends lost 4 bases and 1 base, in that order; junction bases with no gene match: 3. Looked up from germline, CDR1 is SGHVS and CDR2 is FQNEAQ. CDR3 residues: CASSSRTGSYEQYF. CDR3 DNA sequence: TGTGCCAGCAGCTCCCGGACAGGGTCCTACGAGCAGTACTTC.